This TCR beta chain came from a study of PD-1 blockade in classical Hodgkin lymphoma. Turning to the study itself: Patients got intravenous nivolumab 3 mg/kg every 2 weeks. Study results and limitations: Newly diagnosed patients were said to have less baseline TCR diversity than healthy donors did. A significant rise in TCR diversity was seen by C4D1 for CD4+ cells but not for CD8+ cells. Factors driving the repertoire differences, possibly disease activity or prior therapy, remain undefined.

The CDR3 is 15 residues long. Germline CDR1 is MDHEN and CDR2 is SYDVKM. Trimming cost V 5 bases and J 5 bases; bases outside gene matches: 9. The method was immunoSEQ multiplex PCR; TCRdb's version includes in-frame clones alone and lacks a portion of them. The sample carries 31,000 or so clones, about 71% recorded once. Note on this clone: Its antigen is undetermined.

Exposure to brentuximab vedotin varied, and each patient had relapsed following autologous stem cell transplantation. This specimen consisted of peripheral blood mononuclear cells (PBMCs), obtained before the second cycle of nivolumab. The chain joins TRBV28 to TRBJ1-2; 9 nucleotides line up with TRBD1. This sequence originates from a human donor with classical Hodgkin lymphoma. CDR3 sequence reads: CASSPHGTGRYGYTF. The CDR3 bases are TGTGCCAGCAGTCCCCACGGGACAGGGAGGTATGGCTACACCTTC.